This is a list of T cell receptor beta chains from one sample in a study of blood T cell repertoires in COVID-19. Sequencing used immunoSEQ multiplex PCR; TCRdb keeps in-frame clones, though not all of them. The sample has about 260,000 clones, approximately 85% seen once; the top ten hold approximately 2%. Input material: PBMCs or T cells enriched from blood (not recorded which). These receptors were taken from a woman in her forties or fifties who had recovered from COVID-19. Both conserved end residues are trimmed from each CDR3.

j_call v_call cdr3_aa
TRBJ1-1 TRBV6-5 ASSLGQGMNTEAF
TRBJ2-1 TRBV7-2 ASSAASYDEQF
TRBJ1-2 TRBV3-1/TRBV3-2 ASSPLEGTSAGYT
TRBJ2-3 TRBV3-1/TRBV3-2 ASSRTISSTDTQY
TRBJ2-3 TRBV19 ASSRTANTDTQY
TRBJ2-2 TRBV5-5 ASSLVVRLDGELF
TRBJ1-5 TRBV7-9 ASSTDGDSGQPQH
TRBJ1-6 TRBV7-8 ASSLVQGIGSPLH
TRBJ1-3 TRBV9 ASSVVESGNTIY
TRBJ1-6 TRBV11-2 ASSFATQGAVNSPLH
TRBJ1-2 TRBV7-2 ASVSKASRGIYGYT
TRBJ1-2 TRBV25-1 ASSEVDRVDGYT
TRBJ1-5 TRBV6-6 ASTFRQGNRQPQH
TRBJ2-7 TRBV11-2 ASSSAREQY
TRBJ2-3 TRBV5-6 ASSLERLDTQY
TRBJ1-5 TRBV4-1 ASSQTGAGLQPQH
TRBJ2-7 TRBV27 ASSIAGGAYEQY
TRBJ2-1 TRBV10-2 ASARTGIYNEQF
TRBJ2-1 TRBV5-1 ASSLAAGPYNEQF
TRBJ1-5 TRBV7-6 ASSSGTGGSQPQH
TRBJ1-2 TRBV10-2 ASSQGGGSRNYGYT
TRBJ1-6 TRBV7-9 ASTEMGGSNSPLH
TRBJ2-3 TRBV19 ASRTGTLSTDTQY
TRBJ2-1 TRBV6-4 ASSVSGNNEQF
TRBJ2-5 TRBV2 ASSGAGTSAETQY
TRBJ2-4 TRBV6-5 ASSPASGTTNIQY
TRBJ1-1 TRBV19 ASSQGPTGTEAF
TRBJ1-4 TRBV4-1 ASSQGAGFEKLF
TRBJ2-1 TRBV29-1 SVYALAGGIHNEQF
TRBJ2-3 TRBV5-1 ASSLDGLAEVTDTQY
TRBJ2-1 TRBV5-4 ASSLTGGWHEQF
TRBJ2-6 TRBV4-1 ASSQEFPRRSSGANVLT
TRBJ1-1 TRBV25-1 ASSDLGSLLNTEAF
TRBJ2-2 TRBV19 ASSSRTGELF
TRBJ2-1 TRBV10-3 ATAPQGVYNEQF
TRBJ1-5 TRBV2 ASSETGTAYNQPQH
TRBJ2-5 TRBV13 ASSFYSGGGQETQY
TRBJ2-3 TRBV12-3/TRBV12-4 ASSLEGANTQY
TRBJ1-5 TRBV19 ASSIEGAIPQNQPQH
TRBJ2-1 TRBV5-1 ASSLAGGPSYNEQF
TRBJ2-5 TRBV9 ASSVAFGRIQETQY
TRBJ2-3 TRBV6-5 ASSYKIAGYTDTQY
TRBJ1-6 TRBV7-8 ASSPSDYRRQKNSPLH
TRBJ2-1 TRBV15 ATSRPDSGRFYNEQF
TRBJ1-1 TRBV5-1 ASSGTQVNTEAF
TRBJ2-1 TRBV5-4 ASGKKRNRDYNEQF
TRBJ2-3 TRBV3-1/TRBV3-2 ASSLSSGGYTDTQY
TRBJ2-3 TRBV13 ASSLRLAETTSTDTQY
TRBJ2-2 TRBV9 ASSAKGQLAGADTGELF
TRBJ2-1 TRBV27 ASTLVGSAYNEQF
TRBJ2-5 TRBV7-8 ASSLGRETQY
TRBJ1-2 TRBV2 ASSVQLTDGYT
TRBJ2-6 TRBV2 ASSDRVSGANVLT
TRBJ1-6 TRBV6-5 ASRRGGPDSPLH
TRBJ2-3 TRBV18 ASSPRARLATDTQY
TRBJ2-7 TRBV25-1 ASSLGGPSAEQY
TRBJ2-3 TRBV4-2 ASSQGGRISTDTQY
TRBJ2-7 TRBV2 ASIEGDYEQY
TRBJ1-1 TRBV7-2 ASRPTTGSTVTEAF